The following is a T cell receptor (beta chain) sequence with its context. Antigen specificity is unknown. Isolated RNA was reverse transcribed in full, so expressed TCRB transcripts were sequenced. Clones were sequenced by immunoSEQ multiplex PCR, and TCRdb holds only the in-frame ones, with some missing. The table has some 100,000 clones, roughly 43% seen once. This sample is drawn from a study of beta chain features in type 1 diabetes. Study-wide results and limits: In comparison with healthy donors, patients had naive, central memory and Treg TCRB repertoires that appeared more similar.

The sequenced sample consisted of stem cell memory CD4+ T cells from blood. This TCR was recovered from a woman under 30 in good health.

Here the CDR3 reads CASSDSSYEQYF. CDR3 bases: TGTGCCAGCAGCGACAGCTCCTACGAGCAGTACTTC. This rearrangement joins TRBV7-9 to TRBJ2-5; maybe TRBD1 (5 bases). The J call could be wrong; TRBJ2-7 is a better fit for the DNA end. Germline V lookup: CDR1 SEHNR, CDR2 FQNEAQ (reference sequence). The CDR3 sequence is 12 residues long.